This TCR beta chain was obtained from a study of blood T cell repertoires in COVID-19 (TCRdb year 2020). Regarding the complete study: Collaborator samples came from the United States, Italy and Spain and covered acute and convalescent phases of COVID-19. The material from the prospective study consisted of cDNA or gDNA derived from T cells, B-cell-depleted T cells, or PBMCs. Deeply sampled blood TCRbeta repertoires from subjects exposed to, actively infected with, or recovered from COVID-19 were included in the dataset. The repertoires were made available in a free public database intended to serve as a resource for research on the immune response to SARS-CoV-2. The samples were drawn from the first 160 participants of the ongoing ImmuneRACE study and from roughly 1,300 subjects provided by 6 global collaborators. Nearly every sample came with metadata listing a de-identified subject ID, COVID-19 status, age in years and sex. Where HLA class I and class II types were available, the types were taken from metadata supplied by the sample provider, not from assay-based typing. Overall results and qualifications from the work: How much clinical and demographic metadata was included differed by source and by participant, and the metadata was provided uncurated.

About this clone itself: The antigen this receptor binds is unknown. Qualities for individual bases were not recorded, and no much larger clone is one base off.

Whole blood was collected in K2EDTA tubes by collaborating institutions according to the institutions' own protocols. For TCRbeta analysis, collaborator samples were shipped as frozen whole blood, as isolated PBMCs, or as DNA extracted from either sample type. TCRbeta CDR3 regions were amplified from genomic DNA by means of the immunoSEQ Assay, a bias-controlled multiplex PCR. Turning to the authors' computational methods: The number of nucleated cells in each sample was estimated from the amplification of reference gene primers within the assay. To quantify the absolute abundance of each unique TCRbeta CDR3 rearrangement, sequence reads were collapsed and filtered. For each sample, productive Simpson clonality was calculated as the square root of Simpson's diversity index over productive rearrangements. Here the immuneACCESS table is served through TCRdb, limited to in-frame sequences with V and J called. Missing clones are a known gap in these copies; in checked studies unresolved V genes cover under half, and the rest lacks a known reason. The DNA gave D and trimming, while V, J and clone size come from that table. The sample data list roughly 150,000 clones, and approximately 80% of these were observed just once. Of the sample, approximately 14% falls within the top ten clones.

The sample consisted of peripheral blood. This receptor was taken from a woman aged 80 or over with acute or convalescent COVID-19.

The CDR3 protein: CASSGTGTVGLNQPQHF. The bases are TGTGCCAGCAGTGGGACAGGGACAGTGGGGCTCAATCAGCCCCAGCATTTT. The chain couples TRBV2 to TRBJ1-5, and 8 junction bases match TRBD1. The germline V gene yields SNHLY for CDR1 and FYNNEI for CDR2. Counted from cysteine to phenylalanine, this CDR3 has 17 amino acids. Here the CDR3 DNA is all that survives: 51 bases in frame from base 1. The germline V and J ends show losses of 4 bases and 3 bases respectively, and no gene match explains 11 bases of the junction.